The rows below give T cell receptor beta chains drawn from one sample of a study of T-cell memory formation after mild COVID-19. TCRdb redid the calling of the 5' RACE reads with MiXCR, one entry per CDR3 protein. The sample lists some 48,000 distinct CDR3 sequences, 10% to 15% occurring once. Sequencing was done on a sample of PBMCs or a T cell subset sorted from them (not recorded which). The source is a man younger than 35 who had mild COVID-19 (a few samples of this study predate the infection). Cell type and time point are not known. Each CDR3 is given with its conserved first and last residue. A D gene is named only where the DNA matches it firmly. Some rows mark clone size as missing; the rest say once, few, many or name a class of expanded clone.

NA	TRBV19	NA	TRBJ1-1	CASSRGTSTEAFF	TGTGCCAGTAGTAGGGGCACCAGCACTGAAGCTTTCTTT
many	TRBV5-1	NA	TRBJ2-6	CASSASSGANVLTF	TGCGCCAGCAGCGCCTCCTCTGGGGCCAACGTCCTGACTTTC
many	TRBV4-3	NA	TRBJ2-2	CASSHLTGELFF	TGCGCCAGCAGCCACCTCACCGGGGAGCTGTTTTTT
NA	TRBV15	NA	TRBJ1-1	CATSSRPGTSAFF	TGTGCCACCAGCAGTCGCCCCGGGACCTCCGCTTTCTTT
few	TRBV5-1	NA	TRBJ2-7	CASSLAVTASSYEQYF	TGCGCCAGCAGCTTGGCGGTGACGGCAAGCTCCTACGAGCAGTACTTC
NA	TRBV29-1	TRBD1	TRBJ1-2	CSAAGQGYGYTF	TGCAGCGCCGCAGGACAGGGATATGGCTACACCTTC
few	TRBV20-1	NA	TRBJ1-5	CSAQREGNVQPQHF	TGCAGTGCCCAGAGGGAGGGGAATGTTCAGCCCCAGCATTTT
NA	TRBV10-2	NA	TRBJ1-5	CASSPERDQPQHF	TGCGCCAGCAGCCCCGAGAGGGATCAGCCCCAGCATTTT
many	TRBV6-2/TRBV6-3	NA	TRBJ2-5	CASSGNGGIETQYF	TGTGCCAGCAGTGGTAACGGGGGAATTGAGACCCAGTACTTC
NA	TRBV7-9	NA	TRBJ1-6	CASSLAGIPLHF	TGTGCCAGCAGCTTAGCGGGTATTCCCCTCCACTTT
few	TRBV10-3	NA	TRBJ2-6	CAISGSPWTGANVLTF	TGTGCCATCAGTGGATCACCCTGGACTGGGGCCAACGTCCTGACTTTC
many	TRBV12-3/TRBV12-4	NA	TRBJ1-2	CASSLARGQANYGYTF	TGTGCCAGCAGTTTAGCCCGCGGACAAGCAAACTATGGCTACACCTTC
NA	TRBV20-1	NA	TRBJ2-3	CSANGRIDTQYF	TGCAGTGCTAACGGGAGAATAGATACGCAGTATTTT
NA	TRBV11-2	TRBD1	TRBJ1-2	CASSPPGTGAPGYTF	TGTGCCAGCAGCCCGCCCGGGACAGGGGCCCCCGGCTACACCTTC
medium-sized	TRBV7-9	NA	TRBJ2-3	CASSLPEGGDTQYF	TGTGCCAGCAGCTTGCCGGAGGGGGGGGATACGCAGTATTTT
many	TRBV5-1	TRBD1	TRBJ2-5	CASSLQGAGETQYF	TGCGCCAGCAGCTTGCAGGGGGCAGGTGAGACCCAGTACTTC
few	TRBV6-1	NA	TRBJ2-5	CASSEAPLGLPQETQYF	TGTGCCAGCAGTGAAGCGCCCCTCGGACTACCCCAAGAGACCCAGTACTTC
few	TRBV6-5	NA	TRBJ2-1	CASSYGGFEQFF	TGTGCCAGCAGTTACGGGGGGTTCGAGCAGTTCTTC
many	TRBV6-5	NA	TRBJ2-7	CASSELGESSYEQYF	TGTGCCAGCAGTGAACTAGGCGAGAGCTCCTACGAGCAGTACTTC
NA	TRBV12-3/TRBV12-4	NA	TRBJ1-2	CASSLISLANYGYTF	TGTGCCAGCAGTTTAATCTCCCTAGCTAACTATGGCTACACCTTC
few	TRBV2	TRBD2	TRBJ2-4	CASKERWAGGQRLAKNIQYF	TGTGCCAGCAAGGAGCGCTGGGCGGGGGGACAACGGCTAGCCAAAAACATTCAGTACTTC
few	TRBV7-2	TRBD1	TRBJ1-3	CASSPTGQSSGNTIYF	TGTGCCAGCAGCCCGACAGGGCAGAGCTCTGGAAACACCATATATTTT
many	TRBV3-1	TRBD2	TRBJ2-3	CASSQGLAGISTDTQYF	TGTGCCAGCAGCCAAGGACTAGCGGGGATAAGCACAGATACGCAGTATTTT
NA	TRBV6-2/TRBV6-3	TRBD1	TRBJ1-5	CASRDRGDQPQHF	TGTGCCAGCAGGGACAGGGGGGACCAGCCCCAGCATTTT
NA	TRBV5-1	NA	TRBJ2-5	CASSFAGQETQYF	TGCGCCAGCAGCTTCGCGGGGCAAGAGACCCAGTACTTC
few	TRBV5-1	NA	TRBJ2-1	CASSLAAGLSYNEQFF	TGCGCCAGCAGCTTGGCAGCGGGTCTTTCCTACAATGAGCAGTTCTTC
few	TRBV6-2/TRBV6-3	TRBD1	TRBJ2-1	CASNPGQSSYNEQFF	TGTGCCAGCAACCCGGGACAGTCCTCCTACAATGAGCAGTTCTTC
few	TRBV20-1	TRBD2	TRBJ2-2	CSARGFSAGAGELFF	TGCAGTGCTAGAGGGTTTTCAGCGGGGGCCGGGGAGCTGTTTTTT
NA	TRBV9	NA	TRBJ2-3	CASSESGAADTQYF	TGTGCCAGCAGCGAGAGTGGGGCGGCAGATACGCAGTATTTT
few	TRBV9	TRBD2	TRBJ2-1	CASSVGAGTSYNEQFF	TGTGCCAGCAGCGTAGGAGCGGGGACCTCCTACAATGAGCAGTTCTTC
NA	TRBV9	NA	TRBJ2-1	CASSVAGFYNEQFF	TGTGCCAGCAGCGTAGCGGGGTTTTACAATGAGCAGTTCTTC